A single sample is the source of the 15 T cell receptor beta chains below, sequenced in a study of OX40 agonist ivuxolimab in advanced cancers. The assay was immunoSEQ multiplex PCR, and TCRdb's table has in-frame clones only and misses some. The sample records about 79,000 clones, about 90% being singletons. Here the sequenced sample was CD4+ or CD8+ T cells sorted from blood, taken in a trial of the OX40 agonist ivuxolimab. The receptors here all came from an adult with an advanced solid tumor such as melanoma, head and neck, liver or kidney cancer.

V usage is TRBV6-1 and J usage is TRBJ1-5, with no clear D. The V gene lost 1 base and the J gene lost 2 bases, with 6 bases spanning the gap. From germline, CDR1 is MNHNS and CDR2 SASEGT. The CDR3 has 14 amino acids. The CDR3 nucleotides are TGTGCCAGCAGTGAAGTACCGGGCAATCAGCCCCAGCATTTT. It codes for CASSEVPGNQPQHF.

The chain joins TRBV6-5 to TRBJ1-1; no definite D call. Germline CDR1 is MNHEY and CDR2 is SVGAGI. CDR3 length: 15 amino acids. V was clipped by 4 bases and J by 1 base, with 13 bases between them. CDR3 region: CASSSTSSGNTEAFF. The DNA of the CDR3 is TGTGCCAGCAGTTCGACTTCTTCGGGGAACACTGAAGCTTTCTTT.

V usage is TRBV6-5 and J usage is TRBJ1-5; D remains unclear. The CDR3 extends over 15 amino acids. CDR1 and CDR2 from the germline V gene are MNHEY and SVGAGI. Trimming cost V 3 bases and J 5 bases, with 14 bases left between them. In nucleotides, the CDR3 is TGTGCCAGCAGTTATACGGAGGCCAGAGATCAGCCCCAGCATTTT. This encodes CASSYTEARDQPQHF.

The V gene is TRBV28, the J gene TRBJ1-1; possible D gene TRBD1, 5 bases. CDR1 is MDHEN and CDR2 is SYDVKM in the germline V gene. The CDR3 runs 13 residues. V was trimmed by 6 bases and J by 5 bases, leaving 13 bases between them. The CDR3 protein is CASSLTVLTEAFF. CDR3 nucleotide sequence: TGTGCCAGCAGCTTGACAGTGCTAACTGAAGCTTTCTTT.

This chain connects TRBV27 to TRBJ2-5, with 10 bases fitting TRBD2. V lost 5 bases, J lost 4 bases, and 4 bases stayed unmatched. CDR3 length: 14 amino acids. Germline assignment: CDR1 MNHEY and CDR2 SMNVEV (reference sequence). The CDR3 region is CASSTLAGAETQYF. As DNA, the CDR3 is TGTGCCAGCAGTACCCTAGCGGGGGCAGAGACCCAGTACTTC.

This sequence joins TRBV6-1 and TRBJ1-6; 7 positions agree with TRBD1. Trimming removed 10 bases from V and 8 bases from J; junction bases left unmatched: 11. The length of the CDR3 is 14 residues. Germline V gene sequence: CDR1 MNHNS, CDR2 SASEGT. The CDR3 DNA reads as TGTGCCACCACCCGGGACAGCTCTTATTCACCCCTCCACTTT. This translates into CATTRDSSYSPLHF.

The rearrangement links TRBV7-8 to TRBJ2-7, with D possibly being TRBD1 (5 bases). The V gene's germline CDR1 is SGHVS and CDR2 FQNEAQ. The CDR3 runs 14 residues. Trimming shortened V by 4 bases and J by 5 bases, and 15 bases separated the two germline ends. The chain's CDR3 is CASSSTARGDEQYF. The CDR3 DNA is TGTGCCAGCAGCTCGACAGCCCGCGGCGACGAGCAGTACTTC.

The chain links TRBV27 to TRBJ1-6; 8 bases are shared with TRBD1. Trimming at V came to 6 bases and at J to 9 bases, leaving 16 bases not matched to a gene. The CDR3 totals 17 residues. Germline V gene sequence: CDR1 MNHEY, CDR2 SMNVEV (reference sequence). In nucleotides, the CDR3 is TGTGCCAGCAGACAGTTAACCTCAGGGGGCGGGGGTTCACCCCTCCACTTT. Its translation: CASRQLTSGGGGSPLHF.

This chain links TRBV9 with TRBJ2-2, with 10 positions matching TRBD2. This CDR3 has 16 amino acids. V shed 0 bases, J shed 5 bases, and the junction held 4 bases outside the gene matches. Germline CDR1 reads SGDLS; CDR2 reads YYNGEE. CDR3 sequence: CASSVAGSGGTGELFF. In DNA form, the CDR3 reads TGTGCCAGCAGCGTAGCTGGTAGCGGGGGGACCGGGGAGCTGTTTTTT. Supplemented by reference TRBV9 and TRBJ2-2, the full variable domain reads DSGVTQTPKHLITATGQRVTLRCSPRSGDLSVYWYQQSLDQGLQFLIQYYNGEERAKGNILERFSAQQFPDLHSELNLSSLELGDSALYFCASSVAGSGGTGELFFGEGSRLTVL.

The chain links TRBV6-4 to TRBJ1-2; 12 nucleotides agree with TRBD1. Germline CDR1 reads MRHNA; CDR2 reads SNTAGT. The trim removed 4 bases at V and 8 bases at J, leaving 14 bases unmatched. There are 17 residues in the CDR3. The CDR3 reads CASSVSGTGGAESGYTF. In DNA, the CDR3 is TGTGCCAGCAGTGTTTCCGGGACAGGGGGCGCAGAGAGCGGCTACACCTTC.

This chain links TRBV7-2 with TRBJ1-1; no clear D. Germline V gene data show CDR1 as SGHTA and CDR2 as FQGNSA. CDR3 length: 14 amino acids. The V end lost 8 bases, the J end lost 1 base, and 14 bases lay between the germline ends. The CDR3 is CASGLQRGNTEAFF. CDR3 bases: TGTGCCAGCGGCCTCCAACGGGGGAACACTGAAGCTTTCTTT.

CDR3 bases: TGTGCCAGCACCCCAGGGGGGGCGTTGGAGCAGTACGTC. It specifies CASTPGGALEQYV. The rearrangement uses TRBV28 and TRBJ2-7; D may correspond to TRBD1 or TRBD2 (7 bases each). V was shortened by 7 bases and J by 7 bases, with 17 bases between the two germline ends. In germline, CDR1 is MDHEN, CDR2 SYDVKM. The CDR3 loop spans 13 amino acids.

The rearrangement uses TRBV7-8 and TRBJ1-4; D unclear. This CDR3 has 15 amino acids. Between the trimmed V and J ends, which lost 5 bases and 3 bases, there was a span of 13 bases. Looked up from germline, CDR1 is SGHVS and CDR2 is FQNEAQ. In DNA, the CDR3 is TGTGCCAGCAGCCCCCAGGTGGGGTCTAATGAAAAACTGTTTTTT. Translating it yields CASSPQVGSNEKLFF.

CDR3 region: CASSPGGGRMNTEAFF. CDR3 coding DNA: TGTGCCAGCTCACCAGGGGGGGGCCGCATGAACACTGAAGCTTTCTTT. This chain links TRBV18 with TRBJ1-1; a weak D match, TRBD1 (6 bases). Per the germline V gene, CDR1 is KGHSH and CDR2 is LQKENI. The CDR3 covers 16 residues. V gave up 2 bases and J gave up 0 bases, with 13 bases separating them.

The J gene is TRBJ1-4, the V gene TRBV5-4; D is undetermined. This CDR3 comprises 15 residues. V shed 4 bases and J shed 3 bases, with 13 bases lying between them. Per the germline V gene, CDR1 is SGHNT and CDR2 is YYREEE (reference sequence). This chain's CDR3 is CASSDFRGSNEKLFF. In DNA, the CDR3 is TGTGCCAGCAGCGACTTTCGGGGATCTAATGAAAAACTGTTTTTT.